This T cell receptor beta chain was recovered during a study of early T cells in non-severe SARS-CoV-2 infection. Study at large: Sequenced material consisted of bulk RNA (from unsorted whole blood), and chains were unpaired.

This CDR3 region has 14 residues. V was trimmed by 5 bases and J by 12 bases, leaving 22 bases between them. Germline V gives CDR1 SGHVS, CDR2 FQNEAQ. TCRdb recomputed calls from the 5' RACE reads with MiXCR, one row per CDR3 protein. Of 80,000 to 95,000 distinct CDR3 sequences listed, approximately 13% are singletons. What was sequenced was whole blood. The chain employs TRBV7-8 and TRBJ1-1; tentatively, D is TRBD1 (6 bases). This receptor was identified in an adult who was a healthcare worker with PCR-confirmed SARS-CoV-2 infection or an uninfected control (not recorded which). The chain's CDR3 is CASSPSLGGSGTFF. CDR3 DNA sequence: TGTGCCAGCAGCCCAAGTTTAGGGGGAAGCGGGACTTTCTTT.